Reported below is one T cell receptor (beta chain). V was pared by 6 bases and J by 6 bases, with 5 bases of the junction left unmatched. The germline V gene encodes CDR1 MNHEY and CDR2 SMNVEV (reference sequence). The CDR3 has 14 residues. The sample originates from a study of T cells in tuberculosis. TCRdb's table, derived via immunoSEQ multiplex PCR, lists solely in-frame clones and lacks some. Of roughly 32,000 clones listed, about 95% are singletons. The chain links TRBV27 to TRBJ1-5; 10 bases are a match to TRBD1. The sequence was obtained from a donor under 30 with latent tuberculosis or without tuberculosis infection. Material: PBMCs. CDR3: CASRTGGAGQPQHF. The DNA of the CDR3 is TGTGCCAGCAGGACAGGGGGCGCCGGTCAGCCCCAGCATTTT.